These 20 T cell receptor beta chains share one sample of origin, sequenced in a study of cytomegalovirus exposure and HLA in healthy donors listed by TCRdb under 2017. Library preparation used the immunoSEQ multiplex PCR assay. For the multiplex PCR, a mixture combining 60 forward primers for TCR Vbeta segments and 13 reverse primers for TCR Jbeta segments was used. Held by TCRdb, this immuneACCESS table contains in-frame sequences only and omits some clones. Under half of the omission traces to an unresolved V gene where checked; the cause of the rest is unknown. The sample table holds roughly 170,000 clones, of which 60% to 80% were seen once. The biggest ten clones account for about 13% of the sample. The sample taken for sequencing was PBMCs. The source is a woman aged 45-59 years in good health and CMV-seropositive.

This clone was seen only a few times. The chain employs TRBV5-1 and TRBJ2-1; the match to TRBD1 covers 8 bases. Germline CDR1 is SGHRS and CDR2 is YFSETQ. After removal of 4 bases from V and 5 bases from J, the junction contained 5 bases not matched to a gene. CDR3 size: 14 residues. The CDR3 loop is CASSPGQDNNEQFF. In nucleotides, the CDR3 is TGCGCCAGCAGCCCGGGACAGGATAACAATGAGCAGTTCTTC.

V gene TRBV6-6 combines with J gene TRBJ2-7; TRBD1 matches at 12 bases. The CDR3 runs to 16 residues. From germline, CDR1 is MNHNY and CDR2 SVGAGI (reference sequence). With V trimmed by 3 bases and J by 5 bases, 8 bases remained unmatched. The CDR3 nucleotides are TGTGCCAGCAGTTATCTCGGGACAGGGGGCAAGAACGAGCAGTACTTC. It codes for CASSYLGTGGKNEQYF.

The rearrangement uses TRBV9 and TRBJ2-3; 7 bases are a match to TRBD2. Losses at the gene ends were 4 bases for V and 1 base for J; bases not matched to a gene: 6. The germline V gene has CDR1 SGDLS and CDR2 YYNGEE. The CDR3 covers 15 residues. CDR3 protein: CASSRLADGTDTQYF. The CDR3 DNA reads TGTGCCAGCAGCAGACTAGCCGATGGCACAGATACGCAGTATTTT.

The chain employs TRBV6-1 and TRBJ1-3, with 8 bases lining up with TRBD1. Germline CDR1 reads MNHNS; CDR2 reads SASEGT. The V segment lost 5 bases and the J segment 6 bases; nucleotides outside the gene matches: 9. This CDR3 has 15 amino acids. CDR3 in DNA: TGTGCCAGCAGTTTTGACAGGGGTGTAGAAAACACCATATATTTT. Protein product: CASSFDRGVENTIYF.

The chain is built from TRBV12-5 and TRBJ1-5, with TRBD1 as a possible D gene (5 bases). There are 14 residues in the CDR3. Between the trimmed V and J ends, which lost 5 bases and 1 base, there was a span of 9 bases. CDR1 and CDR2 (germline): LGHNT, FRNRAP. The CDR3 sequence: CASGPDTSNQPQHF. CDR3 in DNA: TGTGCTAGTGGTCCGGACACGAGCAATCAGCCCCAGCATTTT.

The V gene is TRBV4-1, the J gene TRBJ2-5; 7 bases match TRBD1. Germline trimming cut 2 bases from V and 2 bases from J; bases unmatched to any gene: 17. The CDR3 is 19 residues long. Germline CDR1 MGHRA, CDR2 YSYEKL. The CDR3 protein is CASSQTRGGEGAFQETQYF. CDR3 sequence (DNA): TGCGCCAGCAGCCAAACGCGAGGCGGAGAGGGGGCCTTTCAAGAGACCCAGTACTTC.

The V gene is TRBV9, the J gene TRBJ2-3; D remains ambiguous. V dropped 4 bases and J dropped 0 bases, with 9 bases sitting between them. CDR1 SGDLS and CDR2 YYNGEE come from the germline V gene. This CDR3 contains 14 residues. Here the CDR3 reads CASSPLFSTDTQYF. The CDR3 DNA follows: TGTGCCAGCAGCCCTCTCTTTAGCACAGATACGCAGTATTTT.

This chain links TRBV19 with TRBJ2-7, with 10 bases identical to TRBD1. The CDR3 consists of 13 residues. Germline-derived CDR1 and CDR2 are LNHDA and SQIVND (reference sequence). Trimming at V came to 4 bases and at J to 7 bases, leaving 4 bases not matched to a gene. The CDR3 DNA follows: TGTGCCAGTAGTACGACAGGGGGCGGGGAGCAGTACTTC. It translates to CASSTTGGGEQYF.

The rearrangement links TRBV11-3 to TRBJ2-5; 7 bases are shared with TRBD2. The CDR3 runs to 15 residues. The trim removed 3 bases at V and 5 bases at J, leaving 9 bases unmatched. The germline V gene encodes CDR1 SGHNT and CDR2 YENEEA. The chain's CDR3 is CASSLGGLVEETQYF. The DNA for the CDR3 is TGTGCCAGCAGCTTGGGAGGACTAGTAGAGGAGACCCAGTACTTC.

This chain links TRBV18 with TRBJ2-1; weak D call: TRBD2 (5 bases). The CDR3 totals 15 residues. The V gene's germline CDR1 is KGHSH and CDR2 LQKENI. The ends were cut back, 3 bases at V and 5 bases at J, with 14 bases in the middle. CDR3 bases: TGTGCCAGCTCACCGAGGGAGAACTTTGACAATGAGCAGTTCTTC. Translation: CASSPRENFDNEQFF.

This chain connects TRBV2 to TRBJ2-1; 12 bases are shared with TRBD2. The CDR3 has 15 residues. V lost 7 bases, J lost 9 bases, and 10 bases stayed unmatched. CDR1 and CDR2 (germline): SNHLY, FYNNEI. The CDR3 DNA reads as TGTGCCAGCACCCGACTAGCGGGGGAAGGAGGTGAGCAGTTCTTC. Encoded protein: CASTRLAGEGGEQFF. The full variable domain, completed using reference TRBV2 and TRBJ2-1, is EPEVTQTPSHQVTQMGQEVILRCVPISNHLYFYWYRQILGQKVEFLVSFYNNEISEKSEIFDDQFSVERPDGSNFTLKIRSTKLEDSAMYFCASTRLAGEGGEQFFGPGTRLTVL.

The CDR3 DNA reads as TGTGCCAGCAGCGCTCGGACAGGGACCTTCTATGGCTACACCTTC. Protein product: CASSARTGTFYGYTF. The chain is built from TRBV7-9 and TRBJ1-2, with 8 bases fitting TRBD1. Germline-derived CDR1 and CDR2 are SEHNR and FQNEAQ (reference sequence). The CDR3 extends over 15 amino acids. J gave up 4 bases and V 5 bases, and 9 bases lay outside the gene matches.

This clone was detected a few times. V usage is TRBV28 and J usage is TRBJ2-6, with 7 bases identical to TRBD2. Germline trimming cut 5 bases from V and 2 bases from J; bases unmatched to any gene: 12. This CDR3 spans 18 amino acids. Germline V gene sequence: CDR1 MDHEN, CDR2 SYDVKM. The CDR3 DNA reads TGTGCCAGCAGTCACTACCGGGACTACGTAACTGGGGCCAACGTCCTGACTTTC. This gives the protein CASSHYRDYVTGANVLTF.

The chain recombines TRBV2 with TRBJ1-1; 10 nucleotides align to TRBD1. The CDR3 runs 15 residues. Germline V CDR1 and CDR2: SNHLY, FYNNEI. The V and J ends lost 3 bases and 6 bases, in that order; junction bases with no gene match: 7. CDR3 sequence (DNA): TGTGCCAGCAGTGAGGGACAGGGGTCGTTAGCTGAAGCTTTCTTT. This gives the protein CASSEGQGSLAEAFF. Full variable domain (outside the CDR3, taken from reference TRBV2 and TRBJ1-1): EPEVTQTPSHQVTQMGQEVILRCVPISNHLYFYWYRQILGQKVEFLVSFYNNEISEKSEIFDDQFSVERPDGSNFTLKIRSTKLEDSAMYFCASSEGQGSLAEAFFGQGTRLTVV.

This clone showed up just a few times. CDR3 coding DNA: TGTGCCAGCAGCGCAGCCGGGACTAGCTCCTACAATGAGCAGTTCTTC. As protein: CASSAAGTSSYNEQFF. The gene calls are TRBV7-3 and TRBJ2-1, with TRBD2 identical over 8 bases. The CDR3 has 16 amino acids. Germline V gene lookup returns CDR1 SGHTA and CDR2 FQGTGA. The V segment lost 5 bases and the J segment 0 bases; nucleotides outside the gene matches: 6. Variable domain in full (rest from reference TRBV7-3 and TRBJ2-1): GAGVSQTPSNKVTEKGKYVELRCDPISGHTALYWYRQSLGQGPEFLIYFQGTGAADDSGLPNDRFFAVRPEGSVSTLKIQRTERGDSAVYLCASSAAGTSSYNEQFFGPGTRLTVL.

This chain connects TRBV2 to TRBJ2-1; TRBD2 matches 15 bases. The CDR3 spans 18 residues. Germline trimming cut 5 bases from V and 0 bases from J; bases unmatched to any gene: 5. The germline V gene has CDR1 SNHLY and CDR2 FYNNEI. CDR3: CASSPGTSGGSSYNEQFF. In nucleotides, the CDR3 is TGTGCCAGCAGTCCCGGGACTAGCGGGGGGAGCTCCTACAATGAGCAGTTCTTC. The variable domain in full, completed from reference TRBV2 and TRBJ2-1, reads EPEVTQTPSHQVTQMGQEVILRCVPISNHLYFYWYRQILGQKVEFLVSFYNNEISEKSEIFDDQFSVERPDGSNFTLKIRSTKLEDSAMYFCASSPGTSGGSSYNEQFFGPGTRLTVL.

This clone appeared a single time. This sequence joins TRBV4-1 and TRBJ2-7, with a possible D match to TRBD2 (5 bases). V shed 4 bases and J shed 5 bases, with 18 bases lying between them. Germline V gene sequence: CDR1 MGHRA, CDR2 YSYEKL. The CDR3 has 15 residues. Here the CDR3 reads CASSPYEGIRDEQYF. CDR3 nucleotide sequence: TGCGCCAGCAGCCCATATGAGGGAATAAGAGACGAGCAGTACTTC.

J is TRBJ1-6 and V is TRBV5-4; a weak D match, TRBD1 (6 bases). The CDR3 sequence is 13 residues long. Germline loops: CDR1 SGHNT, CDR2 YYREEE (reference sequence). V lost 4 bases and J 10 bases, leaving 12 bases between the germline ends. CDR3 nucleotide sequence: TGTGCCAGCAGCCGGGACATCAGCTCACCCCTCCACTTT. Encoded protein: CASSRDISSPLHF.

The chain links TRBV4-1 to TRBJ2-7, with TRBD1 identical over 8 bases. J lost 7 bases, V lost 0 bases, and 14 bases had no gene match. The CDR3 covers 17 residues. Germline V lookup: CDR1 MGHRA, CDR2 YSYEKL. CDR3: CASSQELSGTGPREQYF. The DNA for the CDR3 is TGCGCCAGCAGCCAAGAGCTTTCGGGGACAGGCCCTAGAGAGCAGTACTTC.

The V and J genes are TRBV30 and TRBJ2-1; 10 nucleotides match TRBD2. CDR1 GTSNPN and CDR2 SVGIG come from the germline V gene (reference sequence). V was pared by 0 bases and J by 9 bases, with 8 bases of the junction left unmatched. This CDR3 spans 15 amino acids. DNA of the CDR3: TGTGCCTGGAGTGTTAGGCTAGCGGGGGATCGTGAGCAGTTCTTC. Translation: CAWSVRLAGDREQFF.